This is a list of T cell receptor beta chains from one sample in a study of blood T cells in healthy people across ages. MiXCR, run by TCRdb on the 5' RACE reads, gives a single entry per CDR3 protein. The repertoire has 980,000 or so distinct CDR3 sequences, around 46% of them found once; the top ten carry roughly an eighth. Input material: blood. The source of these receptors is a man younger than 40 in good health. The CDR3 runs from the conserved cysteine through the conserved F or W.

j_call v_call cdr3_aa
TRBJ2-3 TRBV3-1 CASEGWSTDTQYF
TRBJ2-5 TRBV7-9 CASSGEQETQYF
TRBJ1-3 TRBV6-2/TRBV6-3 CAGSYGGRRLSDTIYF
TRBJ2-1 TRBV29-1 CSVATGGRDEQFF
TRBJ1-4 TRBV7-2 CASSLDLAAEKLFF
TRBJ2-7 TRBV27 CASSFGGVGYEQYF
TRBJ2-7 TRBV4-2 CASSQEWGQYTYEQYF
TRBJ2-3 TRBV7-2 CASGSGGAGTDTQYF
TRBJ1-6 TRBV10-3 CAISGQENSPLHF
TRBJ2-1 TRBV12-3/TRBV12-4 CASSPTTVSYNGQFF
TRBJ2-5 TRBV20-1 CSAIGLAGLETQYF
TRBJ1-1 TRBV5-1 CASSSNLGTEAFF
TRBJ2-1 TRBV20-1 CSARTSGGDPYNEQFF
TRBJ1-1 TRBV29-1 CSVEDPGQIFTEAFF
TRBJ2-5 TRBV7-2 CASSLGQRGRQETQYF
TRBJ1-2 TRBV27 CASSLSGGGNYGYTF
TRBJ1-1 TRBV9 CASSDEGAPRGANPLLKTTEAFF
TRBJ2-7 TRBV6-5 CASSPGDNYEQYF
TRBJ2-3 TRBV20-1 CSARDGLAVSTDTQYF
TRBJ1-2 TRBV5-1 CASSSMDGNYGYTF
TRBJ1-2 TRBV5-1 CASSVDRAYGYTF
TRBJ2-4 TRBV20-1 CSARDRVGKNIQYF
TRBJ2-7 TRBV5-1 CASSLAGISSYEQYF
TRBJ2-3 TRBV7-9 CASSLEIAASTDTQYF
TRBJ2-2 TRBV12-3/TRBV12-4 CASASDVWVTGELFF
TRBJ1-2 TRBV20-1 CSASTGTLTGYTF
TRBJ2-1 TRBV6-1 CASIPGDLYNEQFF
TRBJ2-3 TRBV12-3/TRBV12-4 CASNLQGTDTQYF
TRBJ2-3 TRBV5-5 CASSSYQQGADTQYF
TRBJ2-3 TRBV7-3 CASRSGGDTQYF
TRBJ2-7 TRBV28 CASSNGTGPYEQYF
TRBJ2-3 TRBV6-5 CASKEGQGESDTQYF
TRBJ1-2 TRBV18 CASSPTARTANYGYTF
TRBJ2-3 TRBV20-1 CSARDAQLSTDTQYF
TRBJ1-6 TRBV25-1 CASSRPTDNSPLHF
TRBJ2-5 TRBV5-1 CASSLVAYGGQQETQYF
TRBJ2-3 TRBV20-1 CSGLAGGRTDTQYF
TRBJ2-6 TRBV18 CASSPLLGSGANVLTF
TRBJ2-2 TRBV6-5 CASSSGPNTGELFF
TRBJ2-1 TRBV12-3/TRBV12-4 CASSWGIGGGAPVNSVNDKETQFF
TRBJ2-1 TRBV18 CASSPQPSGEQFF
TRBJ2-1 TRBV6-6 CAADEGNEQFF
NA TRBV20-1 CSAPLGRKGYEQYF
TRBJ2-1 TRBV12-3/TRBV12-4 CASSPGLAGGLAEQFF
TRBJ2-5 TRBV13 CASSASQETQYF